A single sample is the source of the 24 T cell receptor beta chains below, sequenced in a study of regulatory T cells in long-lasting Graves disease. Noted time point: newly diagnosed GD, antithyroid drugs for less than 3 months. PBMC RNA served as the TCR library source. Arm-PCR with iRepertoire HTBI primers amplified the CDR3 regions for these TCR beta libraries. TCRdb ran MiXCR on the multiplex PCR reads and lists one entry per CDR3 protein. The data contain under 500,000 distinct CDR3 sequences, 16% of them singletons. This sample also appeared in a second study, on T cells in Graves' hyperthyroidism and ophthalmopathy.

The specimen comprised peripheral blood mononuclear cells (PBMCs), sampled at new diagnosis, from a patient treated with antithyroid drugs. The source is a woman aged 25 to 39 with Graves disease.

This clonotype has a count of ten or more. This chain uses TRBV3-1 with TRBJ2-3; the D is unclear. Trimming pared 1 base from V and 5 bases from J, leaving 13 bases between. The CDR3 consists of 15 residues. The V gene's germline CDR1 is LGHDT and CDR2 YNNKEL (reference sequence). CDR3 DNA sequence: TGTGCCAGCAGCCAAGGGCCTGGCGGAGAAGATACGCAGTATTTT. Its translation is CASSQGPGGEDTQYF.

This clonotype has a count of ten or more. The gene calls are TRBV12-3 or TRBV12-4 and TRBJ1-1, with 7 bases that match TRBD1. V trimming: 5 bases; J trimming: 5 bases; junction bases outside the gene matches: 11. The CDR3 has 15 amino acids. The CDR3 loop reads CASSATGVAGTEAFF. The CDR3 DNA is TGTGCCAGCAGTGCAACAGGGGTGGCGGGGACTGAAGCTTTCTTT.

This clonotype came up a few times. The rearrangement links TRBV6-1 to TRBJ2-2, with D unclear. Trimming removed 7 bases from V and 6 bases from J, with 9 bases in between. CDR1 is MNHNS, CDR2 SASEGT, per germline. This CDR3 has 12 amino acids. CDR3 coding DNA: TGTGCCAGCAAGTCTGCCCCCGGGGAGCTGTTTTTT. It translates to CASKSAPGELFF.

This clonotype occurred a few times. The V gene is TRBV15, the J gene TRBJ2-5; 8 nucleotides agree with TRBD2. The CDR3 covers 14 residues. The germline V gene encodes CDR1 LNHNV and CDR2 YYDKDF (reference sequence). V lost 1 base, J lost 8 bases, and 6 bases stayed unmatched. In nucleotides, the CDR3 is TGTGCCACCAGCAGAGGCAATAGCGGGAATACCCAGTACTTC. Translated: CATSRGNSGNTQYF. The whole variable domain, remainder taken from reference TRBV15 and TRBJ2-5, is DAMVIQNPRYQVTQFGKPVTLSCSQTLNHNVMYWYQQKSSQAPKLLFHYYDKDFNNEADTPDNFQSRRPNTSFCFLDIRSPGLGDTAMYLCATSRGNSGNTQYFGPGTRLLVL.

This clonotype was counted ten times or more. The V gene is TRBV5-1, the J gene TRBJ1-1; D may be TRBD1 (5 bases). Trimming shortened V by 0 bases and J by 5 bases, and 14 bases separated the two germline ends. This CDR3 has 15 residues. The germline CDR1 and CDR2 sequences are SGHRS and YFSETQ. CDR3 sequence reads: CASSLADSLRTEAFF. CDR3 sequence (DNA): TGCGCCAGCAGCTTGGCAGACAGTTTAAGAACTGAAGCTTTCTTT.

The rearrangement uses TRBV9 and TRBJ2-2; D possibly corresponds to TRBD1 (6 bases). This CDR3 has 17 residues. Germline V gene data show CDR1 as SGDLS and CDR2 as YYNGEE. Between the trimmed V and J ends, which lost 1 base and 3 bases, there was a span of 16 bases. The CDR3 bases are TGTGCCAGCAGCGTATCTAAAGACACAGGGCACACCGGGGAGCTGTTTTTT. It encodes CASSVSKDTGHTGELFF.

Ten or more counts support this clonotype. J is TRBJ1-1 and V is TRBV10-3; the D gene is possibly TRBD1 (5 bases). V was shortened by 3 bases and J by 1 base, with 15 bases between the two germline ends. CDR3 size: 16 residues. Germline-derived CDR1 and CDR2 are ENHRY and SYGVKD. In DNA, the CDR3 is TGTGCCATCAGTGACCGAGTCGTTCAGGGGAACACTGAAGCTTTCTTT. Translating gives CAISDRVVQGNTEAFF.

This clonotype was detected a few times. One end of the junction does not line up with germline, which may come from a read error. As DNA, the CDR3 is TGTGCCAGCAGCTTAGCCAGCGGCTTGCCGTCCTTC. Translation gives CASSLASGLPSF. This chain uses TRBV7-2 with TRBJ2-1; D is possibly TRBD2 (5 bases). The V gene's germline CDR1 is SGHTA and CDR2 FQGNSA. This CDR3 is 12 amino acids long.

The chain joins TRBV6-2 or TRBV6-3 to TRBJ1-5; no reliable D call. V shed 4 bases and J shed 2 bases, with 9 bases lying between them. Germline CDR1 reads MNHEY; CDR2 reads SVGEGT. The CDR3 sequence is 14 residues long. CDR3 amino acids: CASSLKLRNQPQHF. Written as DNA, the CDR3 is TGTGCCAGCAGTTTAAAACTTCGCAATCAGCCCCAGCATTTT.

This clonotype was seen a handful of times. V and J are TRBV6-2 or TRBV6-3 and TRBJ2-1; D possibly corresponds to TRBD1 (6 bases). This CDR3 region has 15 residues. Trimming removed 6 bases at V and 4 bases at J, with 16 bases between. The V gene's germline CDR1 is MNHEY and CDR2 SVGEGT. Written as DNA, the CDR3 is TGTGCCAGCAGAAGGGTACAGGGAGCGTACAATGAGCAGTTCTTC. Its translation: CASRRVQGAYNEQFF.

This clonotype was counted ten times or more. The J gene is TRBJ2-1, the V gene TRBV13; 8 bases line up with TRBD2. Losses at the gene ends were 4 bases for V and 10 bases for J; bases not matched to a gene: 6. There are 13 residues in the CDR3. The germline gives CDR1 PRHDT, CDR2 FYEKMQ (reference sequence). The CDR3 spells CASSSRTSFEQFF. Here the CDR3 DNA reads TGTGCCAGCAGCTCTCGGACTAGCTTCGAGCAGTTCTTC.

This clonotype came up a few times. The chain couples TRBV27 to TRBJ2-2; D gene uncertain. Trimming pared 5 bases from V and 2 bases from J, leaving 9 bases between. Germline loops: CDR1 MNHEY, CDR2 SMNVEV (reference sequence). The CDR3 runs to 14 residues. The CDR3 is CASSTTLNTGELFF. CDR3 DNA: TGTGCCAGCAGTACGACCCTCAACACCGGGGAGCTGTTTTTT.

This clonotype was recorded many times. In DNA, the CDR3 is TGTGCCAGCAGTTACGGACTAGCGGGAGTTGTAAATACGCAGTATTTT. This sequence encodes CASSYGLAGVVNTQYF. The V gene is TRBV6-2 or TRBV6-3, the J gene TRBJ2-3; 13 bases align to TRBD2. Trimming cost V 2 bases and J 7 bases; bases outside gene matches: 6. Germline CDR1 MNHEY, CDR2 SVGEGT. CDR3 length: 16 residues.

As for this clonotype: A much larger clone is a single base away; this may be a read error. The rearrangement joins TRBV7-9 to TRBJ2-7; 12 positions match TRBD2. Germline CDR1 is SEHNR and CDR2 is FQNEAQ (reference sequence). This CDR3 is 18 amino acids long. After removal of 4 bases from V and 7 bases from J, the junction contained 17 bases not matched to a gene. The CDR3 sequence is CASSYLGLAGRSYNEQYF. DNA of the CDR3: TGTGCCAGCAGCTACCTAGGACTAGCGGGACGGTCCTACAATGAGCAGTACTTC.

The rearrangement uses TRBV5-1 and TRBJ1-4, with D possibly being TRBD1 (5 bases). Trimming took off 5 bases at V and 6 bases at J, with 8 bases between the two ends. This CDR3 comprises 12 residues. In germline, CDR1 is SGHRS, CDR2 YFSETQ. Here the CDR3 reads CASSIGDEKLFF. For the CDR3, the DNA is TGCGCCAGCAGTATAGGGGATGAAAAACTGTTTTTT.

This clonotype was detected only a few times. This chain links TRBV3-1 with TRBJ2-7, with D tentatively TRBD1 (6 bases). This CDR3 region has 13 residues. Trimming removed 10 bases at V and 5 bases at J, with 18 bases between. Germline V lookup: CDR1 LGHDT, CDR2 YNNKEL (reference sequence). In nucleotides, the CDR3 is TGTGCCACGGCGGTTCAGGGGCTGCACGAGCAGTACTTC. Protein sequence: CATAVQGLHEQYF.

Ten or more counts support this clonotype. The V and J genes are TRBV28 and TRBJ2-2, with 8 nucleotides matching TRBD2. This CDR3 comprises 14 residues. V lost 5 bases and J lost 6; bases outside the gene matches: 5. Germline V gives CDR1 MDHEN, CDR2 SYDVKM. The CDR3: CASSPVSGAGELFF. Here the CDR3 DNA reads TGTGCCAGCAGTCCTGTTAGCGGGGCCGGGGAGCTGTTTTTT.

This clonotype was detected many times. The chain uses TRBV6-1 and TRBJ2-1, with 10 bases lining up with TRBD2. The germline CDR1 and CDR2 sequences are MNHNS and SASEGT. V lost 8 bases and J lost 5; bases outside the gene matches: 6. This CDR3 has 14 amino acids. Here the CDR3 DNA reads TGTGCCAGCTTCCGGACTAGCGGACACAATGAGCAGTTCTTC. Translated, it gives CASFRTSGHNEQFF.

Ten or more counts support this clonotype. The DNA of the CDR3 is TGCAGCGTAGTGCCTGGGCAGGGGGCGCGGGAGCAGTACTTC. Protein product: CSVVPGQGAREQYF. The genes are TRBV29-1 and TRBJ2-7; 8 positions agree with TRBD1. V lost 6 bases to trimming and J lost 7 bases; unmatched junction nucleotides: 14. The germline CDR1 and CDR2 sequences are SQVTM and ANQGSEA. This CDR3 is 14 amino acids long.

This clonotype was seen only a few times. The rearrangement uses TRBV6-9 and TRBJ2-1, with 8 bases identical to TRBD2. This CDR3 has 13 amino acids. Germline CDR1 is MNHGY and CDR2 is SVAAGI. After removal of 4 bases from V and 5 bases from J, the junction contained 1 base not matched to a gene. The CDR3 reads CASSSGGDNEQFF. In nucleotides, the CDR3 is TGTGCCAGCAGTTCCGGGGGGGACAATGAGCAGTTCTTC.

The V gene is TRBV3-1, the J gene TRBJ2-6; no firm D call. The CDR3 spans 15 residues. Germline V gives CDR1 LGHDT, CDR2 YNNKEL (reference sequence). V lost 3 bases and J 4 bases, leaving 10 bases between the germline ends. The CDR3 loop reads CASSHYQVGANVLTF. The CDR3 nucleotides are TGTGCCAGCAGCCATTACCAGGTGGGGGCCAACGTCCTGACTTTC.

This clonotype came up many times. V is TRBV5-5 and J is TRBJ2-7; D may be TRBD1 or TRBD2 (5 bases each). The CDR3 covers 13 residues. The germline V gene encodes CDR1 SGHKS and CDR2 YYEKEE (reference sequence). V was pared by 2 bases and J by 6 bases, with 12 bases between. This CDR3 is CASSLGTQGEQYF. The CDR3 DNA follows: TGTGCCAGCAGCTTAGGGACCCAAGGCGAGCAGTACTTC. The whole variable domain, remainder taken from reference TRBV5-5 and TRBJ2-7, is DAGVTQSPTHLIKTRGQQVTLRCSPISGHKSVSWYQQVLGQGPQFIFQYYEKEERGRGNFPDRFSARQFPNYSSELNVNALLLGDSALYLCASSLGTQGEQYFGPGTRLTVT.

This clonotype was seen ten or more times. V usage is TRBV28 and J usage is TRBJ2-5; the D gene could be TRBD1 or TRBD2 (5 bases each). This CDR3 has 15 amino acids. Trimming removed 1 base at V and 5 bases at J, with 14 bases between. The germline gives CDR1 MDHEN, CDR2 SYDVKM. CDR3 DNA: TGTGCCAGCAGTTTATCCCCCGGGACCGCGGAGACCCAGTACTTC. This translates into CASSLSPGTAETQYF. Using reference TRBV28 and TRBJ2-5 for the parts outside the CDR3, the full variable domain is DVKVTQSSRYLVKRTGEKVFLECVQDMDHENMFWYRQDPGLGLRLIYFSYDVKMKEKGDIPEGYSVSREKKERFSLILESASTNQTSMYLCASSLSPGTAETQYFGPGTRLLVL.

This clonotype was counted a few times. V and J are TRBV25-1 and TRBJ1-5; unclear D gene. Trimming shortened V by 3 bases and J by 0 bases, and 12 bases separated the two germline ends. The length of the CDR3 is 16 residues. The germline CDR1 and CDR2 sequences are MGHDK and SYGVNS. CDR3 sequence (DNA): TGTGCCAGCAGTGATGGGCGCCTGGGTAGCAATCAGCCCCAGCATTTT. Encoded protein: CASSDGRLGSNQPQHF.